Listed below are T cell receptor beta chains from one sample, sequenced in a study of T cells in Graves' hyperthyroidism and ophthalmopathy. TCRdb re-called the multiplex PCR reads through MiXCR, storing one row per CDR3 protein. Of approximately 210,000 distinct CDR3 sequences listed, 17% are singletons. The material sequenced was blood. All receptors come from a man aged 50 to 60 with Graves' hyperthyroidism. Each CDR3 is given with its conserved first and last residue. The D gene is left open where the match is weak. Only some rows state a clone size, as once, few, many or a class for expanded clones.

abundance	v_gene	j_gene	d_gene	CDR3aa	CDR3nt
.	TRBV19	TRBJ2-1	.	CASSKVRGSIYNEQFF	TGTGCCAGTAGTAAGGTTCGGGGAAGCATCTACAATGAGCAGTTCTTC
many	TRBV20-1	TRBJ2-1	TRBD2	CSASQAGYNEQFF	TGCAGTGCAAGCCAAGCGGGGTACAATGAGCAGTTCTTC
many	TRBV12-3/TRBV12-4	TRBJ2-1	.	CASSSAGYNEQFF	TGTGCCAGCAGTTCGGCAGGTTACAATGAGCAGTTCTTC
many	TRBV30	TRBJ2-1	.	CAWTETGSSYNEQFF	TGTGCCTGGACCGAAACAGGGAGCTCCTACAATGAGCAGTTCTTC
.	TRBV10-3	TRBJ2-7	TRBD1	CAIWGTGAREQYF	TGTGCCATCTGGGGGACAGGGGCGAGGGAGCAGTACTTC
many	TRBV28	TRBJ2-3	TRBD2	CASSLWDAGGVDTQYF	TGTGCCAGCAGTCTATGGGATGCGGGAGGTGTGGATACGCAGTATTTT
many	TRBV30	TRBJ2-7	TRBD2	CAWPRSSGIRHEQYF	TGTGCCTGGCCTCGCTCTAGCGGGATACGCCACGAGCAGTACTTC
.	TRBV20-1	TRBJ2-1	TRBD1	CSASGIGGDNEQFF	TGCAGTGCTAGCGGGATAGGGGGCGACAATGAGCAGTTCTTC
many	TRBV28	TRBJ1-2	TRBD1	CASSFPPPSDRVGGYTF	TGTGCCAGCAGTTTTCCGCCACCCTCAGACAGGGTTGGAGGCTACACCTTC
.	TRBV4-1	TRBJ2-3	TRBD2	CVSSPGGDTQYF	TGCGTCAGCAGCCCGGGAGGAGATACGCAGTATTTT
few	TRBV7-9	TRBJ1-1	TRBD1	CASSPATGRNTEAFF	TGTGCCAGCAGCCCTGCGACAGGGAGGAACACTGAAGCTTTCTTT
many	TRBV29-1	TRBJ2-1	.	CSVDGLAPSSYNEQFF	TGCAGCGTTGACGGGCTCGCCCCTAGCTCCTACAATGAGCAGTTCTTC
many	TRBV12-3/TRBV12-4	TRBJ1-1	.	CASSQDNLRAFF	TGTGCCAGCAGTCAGGATAATCTGAGAGCTTTCTTT
once	TRBV20-1	TRBJ2-7	TRBD2	CSAGLAGTQQYF	TGCAGTGCCGGACTAGCGGGGACACAGCAGTACTTC
many	TRBV7-9	TRBJ2-7	TRBD2	CASSLFAGDHEQYF	TGTGCCAGCAGCTTATTTGCGGGAGACCACGAGCAGTACTTC
.	TRBV9	TRBJ2-3	TRBD2	CASSISGRASSTDTQYF	TGTGCCAGCAGCATTAGCGGGAGGGCCTCTAGCACAGATACGCAGTATTTT
few	TRBV20-1	TRBJ2-7	TRBD2	CSARWGLAGASFYEQYF	TGCAGTGCTAGATGGGGACTAGCGGGGGCCAGTTTTTACGAGCAGTACTTC
.	TRBV7-8	TRBJ2-3	.	CASSVLPSTDTQYF	TGTGCCAGCAGCGTCTTACCTAGCACAGATACGCAGTATTTT
few	TRBV14	TRBJ2-3	TRBD2	CASKSGVSTDTQYF	TGTGCCAGCAAGAGCGGGGTTAGCACAGATACGCAGTATTTT
few	TRBV6-2/TRBV6-3	TRBJ2-1	.	CASSPPTSGGRNEQSF	TGTGCCAGCAGTCCCCCGACTAGTGGGGGAAGAAATGAGCAGTCCTTC
.	TRBV7-2	TRBJ2-7	TRBD2	CASSSGTRLTYEQYF	TGTGCCAGCAGTTCTGGGACTAGGTTAACCTACGAGCAGTACTTC
few	TRBV5-1	TRBJ1-6	.	CASRETPQNSPLHF	TGCGCCAGTAGGGAGACCCCACAGAATTCACCCCTCCACTTT
many	TRBV28	TRBJ1-1	.	CASSRRQIGLGTEAFF	TGTGCCAGCAGTAGACGTCAAATTGGATTGGGGACTGAAGCTTTCTTT
.	TRBV7-8	TRBJ2-3	.	CASNLQGTGTDTQYF	TGTGCCAGCAATCTGCAGGGTACGGGGACAGATACGCAGTATTTT
.	TRBV6-1	TRBJ2-2	.	CASSEVWGRGTGELFF	TGTGCCAGCAGTGAAGTTTGGGGGCGCGGGACCGGGGAGCTGTTTTTT